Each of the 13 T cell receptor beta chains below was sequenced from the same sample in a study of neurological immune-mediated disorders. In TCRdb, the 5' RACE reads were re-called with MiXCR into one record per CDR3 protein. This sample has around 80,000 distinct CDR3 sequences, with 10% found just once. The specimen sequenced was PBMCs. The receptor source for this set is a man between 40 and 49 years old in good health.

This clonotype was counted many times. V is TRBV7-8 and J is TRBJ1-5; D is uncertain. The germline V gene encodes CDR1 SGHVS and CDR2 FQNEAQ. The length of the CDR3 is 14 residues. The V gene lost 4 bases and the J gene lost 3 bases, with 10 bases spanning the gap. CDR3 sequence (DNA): TGTGCCAGCAGCTGGAGGGATCCCAATCAGCCCCAGCATTTT. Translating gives CASSWRDPNQPQHF.

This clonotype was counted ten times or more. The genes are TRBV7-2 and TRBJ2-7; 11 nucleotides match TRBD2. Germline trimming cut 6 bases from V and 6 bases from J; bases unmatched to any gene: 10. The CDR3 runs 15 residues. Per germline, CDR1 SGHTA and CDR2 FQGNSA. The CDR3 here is CASRKIAGGSPEQYF. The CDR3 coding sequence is TGTGCCAGCAGAAAAATAGCGGGAGGGTCCCCCGAGCAGTACTTC. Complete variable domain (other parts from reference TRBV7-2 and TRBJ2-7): GAGVSQSPSNKVTEKGKDVELRCDPISGHTALYWYRQSLGQGLEFLIYFQGNSAPDKSGLPSDRFSAERTGGSVSTLTIQRTQQEDSAVYLCASRKIAGGSPEQYFGPGTRLTVT.

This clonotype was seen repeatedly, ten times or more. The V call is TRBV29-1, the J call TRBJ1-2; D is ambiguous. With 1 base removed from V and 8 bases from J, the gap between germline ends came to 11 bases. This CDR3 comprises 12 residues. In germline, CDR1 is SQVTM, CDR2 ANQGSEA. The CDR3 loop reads CSVEAAYRGYTF. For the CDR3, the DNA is TGCAGCGTTGAAGCGGCTTACCGGGGCTACACCTTC.

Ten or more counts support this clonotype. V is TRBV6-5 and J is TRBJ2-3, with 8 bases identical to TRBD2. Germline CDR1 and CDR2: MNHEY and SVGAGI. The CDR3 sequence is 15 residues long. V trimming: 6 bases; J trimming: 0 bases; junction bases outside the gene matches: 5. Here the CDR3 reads CASREVAGSTDTQYF. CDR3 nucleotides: TGTGCCAGCAGGGAAGTAGCGGGAAGCACAGATACGCAGTATTTT.

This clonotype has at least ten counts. CDR3 coding DNA: TGCGCCAGCAGTGAACTGCCCGGAGGGACGAGCTCCTACGAGCAGTACTTC. It is translated as CASSELPGGTSSYEQYF. This chain connects TRBV10-2 to TRBJ2-7, with TRBD2 as a possible D gene (6 bases). Trimming removed 3 bases at V and 0 bases at J, with 18 bases between. This CDR3 region has 17 residues. Germline loops: CDR1 WSHSY, CDR2 SAAADI.

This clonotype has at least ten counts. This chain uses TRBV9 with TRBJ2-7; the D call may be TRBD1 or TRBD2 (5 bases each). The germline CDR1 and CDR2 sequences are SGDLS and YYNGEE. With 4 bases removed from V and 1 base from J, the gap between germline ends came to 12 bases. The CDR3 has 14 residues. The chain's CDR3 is CASSSWDGSYEQYF. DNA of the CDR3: TGTGCCAGCAGCTCTTGGGACGGATCCTACGAGCAGTACTTC.

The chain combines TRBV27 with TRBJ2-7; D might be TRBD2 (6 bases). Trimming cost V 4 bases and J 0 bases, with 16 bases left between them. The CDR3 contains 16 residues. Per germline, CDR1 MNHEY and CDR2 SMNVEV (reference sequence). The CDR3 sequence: CASSSIPGLNSYEQYF. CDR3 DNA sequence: TGTGCCAGCAGTTCTATTCCGGGACTGAACTCCTACGAGCAGTACTTC.

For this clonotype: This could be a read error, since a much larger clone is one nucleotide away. The CDR3 nucleotides read TGCAGTGCTAGGAGAGGGGAGCCTGAGCAGTACTTC. Amino acids: CSARRGEPEQYF. J is TRBJ2-5 and V is TRBV20-1; either TRBD1 or TRBD2 may supply D (5 bases each). CDR3 size: 12 residues. The V end lost 3 bases, the J end lost 11 bases, and 16 bases lay between the germline ends. The germline CDR1 and CDR2 sequences are DFQATT and SNEGSKA (reference sequence).

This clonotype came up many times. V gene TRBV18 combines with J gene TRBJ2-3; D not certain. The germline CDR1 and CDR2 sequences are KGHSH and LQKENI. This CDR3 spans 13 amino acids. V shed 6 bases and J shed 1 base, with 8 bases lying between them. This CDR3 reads CASSDGGTDTQYF. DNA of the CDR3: TGTGCCAGCTCCGACGGAGGCACAGATACGCAGTATTTT.

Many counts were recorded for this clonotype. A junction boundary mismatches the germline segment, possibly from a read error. CDR3 amino acids: CASRFPGQGPPQDF. CDR3 bases: TGTGCCAGCAGGTTCCCGGGACAGGGCCCCCCGCAGGACTTC. The V call is TRBV28, the J call TRBJ2-7; 9 bases match TRBD1. Germline lookup yields CDR1 MDHEN and CDR2 SYDVKM. The CDR3 contains 14 residues.

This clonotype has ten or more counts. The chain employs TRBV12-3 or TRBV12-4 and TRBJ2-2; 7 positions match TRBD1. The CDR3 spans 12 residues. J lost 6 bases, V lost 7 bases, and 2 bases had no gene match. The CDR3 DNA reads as TGTGCCAGCAATCAGGGGGCCGGGGAGCTGTTTTTT. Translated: CASNQGAGELFF.

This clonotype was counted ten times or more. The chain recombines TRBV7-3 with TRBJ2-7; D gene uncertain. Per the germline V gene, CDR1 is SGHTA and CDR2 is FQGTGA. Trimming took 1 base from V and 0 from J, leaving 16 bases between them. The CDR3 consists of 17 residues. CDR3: CASSLKVGQADSYEQYF. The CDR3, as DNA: TGTGCCAGCAGCTTAAAGGTTGGGCAGGCCGACTCCTACGAGCAGTACTTC. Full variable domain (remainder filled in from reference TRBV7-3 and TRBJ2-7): GAGVSQTPSNKVTEKGKYVELRCDPISGHTALYWYRQSLGQGPEFLIYFQGTGAADDSGLPNDRFFAVRPEGSVSTLKIQRTERGDSAVYLCASSLKVGQADSYEQYFGPGTRLTVT.

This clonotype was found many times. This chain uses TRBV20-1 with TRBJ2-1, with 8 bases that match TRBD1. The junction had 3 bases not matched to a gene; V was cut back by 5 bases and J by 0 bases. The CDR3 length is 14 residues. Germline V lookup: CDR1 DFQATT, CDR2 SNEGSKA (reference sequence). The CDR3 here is CSAGQGASYNEQFF. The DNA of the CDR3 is TGCAGTGCTGGTCAGGGGGCCTCCTACAATGAGCAGTTCTTC.